One sample yielded the 32 T cell receptor beta chains listed below, sequenced in a study of shared clonotypes between healthy human individuals. The naive CD8 population came from CD45RO-negative cells selected for CCR7, without terminally differentiated effector memory CD45RA+ cells. The assay was immunoSEQ multiplex PCR, and TCRdb's table has in-frame clones only and misses some. The sample records hundreds of thousands of clones, 95% to 97% being singletons. The sequenced sample consisted of naive CD8+ T cells sorted from blood. These TCRs come from a woman in her 30s in good health.

This clone was detected only once. V and J are TRBV28 and TRBJ2-1; 7 bases line up with TRBD1. In germline, CDR1 is MDHEN, CDR2 SYDVKM. The length of the CDR3 is 14 residues. After removal of 7 bases from V and 9 bases from J, the junction contained 12 bases not matched to a gene. Written as DNA, the CDR3 is TGTGCCAGCACCCTTTTCATAGGGGGCAGTGAGCAGTTCTTC. This translates into CASTLFIGGSEQFF.

The CDR3, as DNA: TGTGCCAGCAGTTCCCCCAGAACACTAGCGAGAAACTCCTACGAGCAGTACTTC. It is translated as CASSSPRTLARNSYEQYF. The V call is TRBV28, the J call TRBJ2-7; 7 nucleotides match TRBD2. This CDR3 has 18 amino acids. After removal of 4 bases from V and 0 bases from J, the junction contained 15 bases not matched to a gene. Germline V gene lookup returns CDR1 MDHEN and CDR2 SYDVKM.

This chain connects TRBV4-1 to TRBJ2-1; 9 bases line up with TRBD1. CDR1 is MGHRA, CDR2 YSYEKL, per germline. CDR3 length: 17 residues. Trimming took 1 base from V and 7 from J; bases not matched to a gene: 11. CDR3 protein: CASSQVGGTGTWNEQFF. The CDR3 DNA is TGCGCCAGCAGCCAAGTTGGGGGGACAGGGACATGGAATGAGCAGTTCTTC.

The chain couples TRBV7-9 to TRBJ2-7; 9 positions agree with TRBD2. CDR3 length: 17 amino acids. Trimming cost V 5 bases and J 3 bases; bases outside gene matches: 14. Germline V CDR1 and CDR2: SEHNR, FQNEAQ (reference sequence). CDR3 sequence: CASSPEPPGLARYEQYF. DNA of the CDR3: TGTGCCAGCAGCCCCGAGCCACCGGGACTAGCACGCTACGAGCAGTACTTC.

This chain connects TRBV27 to TRBJ1-2, with no clear D. This CDR3 contains 13 residues. CDR1 is MNHEY, CDR2 SMNVEV, per germline (reference sequence). The germline V and J ends were trimmed by 7 bases and 6 bases, with 15 bases remaining between them. CDR3 in amino acids: CASKPLGDDGYTF. Here the CDR3 DNA reads TGTGCCAGCAAACCTTTAGGCGATGATGGCTACACCTTC.

V is TRBV27 and J is TRBJ2-1, with 9 bases identical to TRBD2. Germline CDR1 is MNHEY and CDR2 is SMNVEV (reference sequence). V was pared by 1 base and J by 6 bases, with 10 bases of the junction left unmatched. The CDR3 loop spans 17 amino acids. This CDR3 is CASSLYAGGVFGNEQFF. The CDR3 nucleotides are TGTGCCAGCAGTTTATATGCGGGAGGGGTTTTTGGCAATGAGCAGTTCTTC.

The rearrangement joins TRBV28 to TRBJ2-7; D remains ambiguous. Between the trimmed V and J ends, which lost 2 bases and 5 bases, there was a span of 13 bases. This CDR3 is 14 amino acids long. Germline V gene sequence: CDR1 MDHEN, CDR2 SYDVKM. The CDR3, as DNA: TGTGCCAGCAGTTTAATGGTGAATGGTAACGAGCAGTACTTC. Its translation is CASSLMVNGNEQYF.

The chain carries TRBV5-8 and TRBJ2-1, with D unclear. Germline CDR1 and CDR2: SGHTS and YDEGEE. This CDR3 comprises 11 residues. Between the trimmed V and J ends, which lost 0 bases and 15 bases, there was a span of 10 bases. CDR3 coding DNA: TGTGCCAGCAGCTTGGGAAGGACGATGTTCTTC. Amino acids: CASSLGRTMFF.

Only one count was recorded for this clone. The chain uses TRBV7-9 and TRBJ2-5, with D possibly being TRBD1 (5 bases). Trimming shortened V by 11 bases and J by 3 bases, and 10 bases separated the two germline ends. Germline CDR1 reads SEHNR; CDR2 reads FQNEAQ (reference sequence). The CDR3 covers 11 residues. DNA of the CDR3: TGTGCCTTAGACAGAGAAGAGACCCAGTACTTC. Protein: CALDREETQYF.

The chain employs TRBV2 and TRBJ2-5; D might be TRBD1 or TRBD2, each matching 5 bases. Judging by the DNA end, TRBJ2-7 fits better; the J call may be wrong. Germline CDR1 reads SNHLY; CDR2 reads FYNNEI. The CDR3 runs to 13 residues. Here the CDR3 reads CASRSGTRSEQYF. In DNA form, the CDR3 reads TGTGCCAGCAGGTCCGGGACCCGGAGCGAGCAGTACTTC.

V is TRBV6-1 and J is TRBJ2-3; 9 bases align to TRBD1. Germline V CDR1 and CDR2: MNHNS, SASEGT. V shed 6 bases and J 6 bases; nucleotides not matched to a gene: 4. The CDR3 runs 13 residues. CDR3 sequence: CASSGTGMDTQYF. As DNA, the CDR3 is TGTGCCAGCAGCGGGACAGGGATGGATACGCAGTATTTT.

The chain joins TRBV28 to TRBJ2-7; D could derive from TRBD1 or TRBD2 (5 bases each). V was clipped by 1 base and J by 0 bases, with 7 bases between them. From germline, CDR1 is MDHEN and CDR2 SYDVKM. CDR3 size: 14 residues. The CDR3 protein is CASSLFGTSYEQYF. The CDR3 DNA reads as TGTGCCAGCAGTTTATTCGGGACCTCCTACGAGCAGTACTTC.

The chain is built from TRBV4-1 and TRBJ2-1; the D is unclear. The CDR3 is 15 residues long. Germline V gene lookup returns CDR1 MGHRA and CDR2 YSYEKL. Trimming took off 1 base at V and 5 bases at J, with 12 bases between the two ends. CDR3 sequence reads: CASSQGARNDNEQFF. The CDR3 DNA reads as TGCGCCAGCAGCCAAGGGGCCCGAAACGACAATGAGCAGTTCTTC.

The rearrangement links TRBV5-4 to TRBJ2-7, with D tentatively TRBD2 (6 bases). The CDR3 is made up of 13 amino acids. Trimming left V 4 bases short and J 4 bases short, with 12 bases between. Germline V gene lookup returns CDR1 SGHNT and CDR2 YYREEE (reference sequence). CDR3 sequence reads: CASSGGLKYEQYF. The CDR3 DNA reads TGTGCCAGCAGCGGGGGACTCAAATACGAGCAGTACTTC. Using reference TRBV5-4 and TRBJ2-7 for the parts outside the CDR3, the full variable domain is ETGVTQSPTHLIKTRGQQVTLRCSSQSGHNTVSWYQQALGQGPQFIFQYYREEENGRGNFPPRFSGLQFPNYSSELNVNALELDDSALYLCASSGGLKYEQYFGPGTRLTVT.

The V and J genes are TRBV27 and TRBJ2-7, with D perhaps TRBD2 (5 bases). Germline V lookup: CDR1 MNHEY, CDR2 SMNVEV (reference sequence). This CDR3 is 14 amino acids long. Trimming left V 6 bases short and J 3 bases short, with 15 bases between. The CDR3 reads CASSYTRNYYEQYF. CDR3 nucleotides: TGTGCCAGCAGCTACACTAGGAACTACTACGAGCAGTACTTC.

This sequence joins TRBV27 and TRBJ1-5, with 9 nucleotides matching TRBD1. Germline loops: CDR1 MNHEY, CDR2 SMNVEV (reference sequence). The junction had 8 bases not matched to a gene; V was cut back by 6 bases and J by 5 bases. This CDR3 contains 15 residues. The CDR3 DNA reads TGTGCCAGCAGAGTTGGGACAGGGATTTATCAGCCCCAGCATTTT. Encoded protein: CASRVGTGIYQPQHF.

This chain uses TRBV5-6 with TRBJ2-5; 7 bases map to TRBD2. The CDR3 is 15 residues long. V lost 4 bases and J lost 5; bases outside the gene matches: 11. CDR1 and CDR2 from the germline V gene are SGHDT and YYEEEE. CDR3: CASSQAVGLPETQYF. Here the CDR3 DNA reads TGTGCCAGCAGCCAAGCAGTGGGACTACCGGAGACCCAGTACTTC.

About this clone itself: Other nucleotide sequences in the sample specify the same CDR3. The gene calls are TRBV5-6 and TRBJ2-7; D uncertain. CDR1 SGHDT and CDR2 YYEEEE come from the germline V gene. V lost 3 bases, J lost 2 bases, and 3 bases lay in between. The CDR3 totals 11 residues. The CDR3 here is CASSSTYEQYF. The CDR3 DNA reads TGTGCCAGCAGCTCCACCTACGAGCAGTACTTC.

The CDR3 bases are TGCAGCGTGGTGAGGGACAGCTACAATGAGCAGTTCTTC. Translation: CSVVRDSYNEQFF. The chain couples TRBV29-1 to TRBJ2-1, with 7 bases identical to TRBD1. V lost 6 bases, J lost 3 bases, and 5 bases stayed unmatched. This CDR3 is 13 amino acids long. The germline gives CDR1 SQVTM, CDR2 ANQGSEA.

The rearrangement joins TRBV6-6 to TRBJ1-2, with unresolved D. The germline gives CDR1 MNHNY, CDR2 SVGAGI (reference sequence). This CDR3 contains 14 residues. The V end was cut by 7 bases, the J end by 5 bases, with 17 bases between. The CDR3 DNA follows: TGTGCCAGCATCAAAAGGGCGGTTGGTTATGGCTACACCTTC. It codes for CASIKRAVGYGYTF.

The chain combines TRBV30 with TRBJ1-1; D uncertain. The ends were cut back, 2 bases at V and 4 bases at J, with 5 bases in the middle. CDR1 is GTSNPN, CDR2 SVGIG, per germline (reference sequence). This CDR3 has 11 residues. DNA of the CDR3: TGTGCCTGGAGTTCGGGCACTGAAGCTTTCTTT. The encoded protein is CAWSSGTEAFF.

This sequence joins TRBV5-5 and TRBJ2-2; D gene unclear. Germline values: CDR1 SGHKS, CDR2 YYEKEE (reference sequence). The V end was cut by 6 bases, the J end by 1 base, with 10 bases between. This CDR3 has 14 amino acids. CDR3 sequence reads: CASTRDRNTGELFF. The CDR3 coding sequence is TGTGCCAGCACTCGTGATAGGAACACCGGGGAGCTGTTTTTT.

This chain connects TRBV4-1 to TRBJ2-1, with D uncertain. Looked up from germline, CDR1 is MGHRA and CDR2 is YSYEKL. The CDR3 has 15 residues. V was shortened by 1 base and J by 6 bases, with 13 bases between the two germline ends. The CDR3 coding sequence is TGCGCCAGCAGCCAAGCAGCGAACAAGTTCAATGAGCAGTTCTTC. Amino acids: CASSQAANKFNEQFF.

The chain couples TRBV11-1 to TRBJ1-1; D gene unclear. V was shortened by 2 bases and J by 3 bases, with 13 bases between the two germline ends. The germline V gene has CDR1 SGHAT and CDR2 FQDESV (reference sequence). The CDR3 extends over 15 amino acids. The chain's CDR3 is CASSLLRSGDTEAFF. CDR3 coding DNA: TGTGCCAGCAGCTTACTGAGGTCAGGTGACACTGAAGCTTTCTTT.

This rearrangement joins TRBV7-8 to TRBJ1-6; possible D gene TRBD1, 6 bases. V lost 1 base and J lost 12, with 13 bases in between. The CDR3 runs 14 residues. The V gene's germline CDR1 is SGHVS and CDR2 FQNEAQ. CDR3 protein: CASSLVGGNQPLHF. The CDR3 nucleotides read TGTGCCAGCAGCTTAGTAGGGGGAAATCAACCCCTCCACTTT.

V usage is TRBV10-1 and J usage is TRBJ2-7; D is undetermined. Germline V gene lookup returns CDR1 WNHNN and CDR2 SYGVQD (reference sequence). CDR3 length: 13 residues. V was clipped by 5 bases and J by 2 bases, with 10 bases between them. The CDR3 sequence is CASSKGPAYEQYF. CDR3 DNA: TGCGCCAGCAGTAAAGGACCGGCCTACGAGCAGTACTTC.

This clone has only one observation. Additional DNA sequences in this sample encode the identical CDR3. V and J are TRBV27 and TRBJ2-7, with 12 bases lining up with TRBD2. There are 14 residues in the CDR3. Germline V gene lookup returns CDR1 MNHEY and CDR2 SMNVEV (reference sequence). Trimming at V came to 2 bases and at J to 6 bases, leaving 2 bases not matched to a gene. CDR3 sequence (DNA): TGTGCCAGCAGTTTACTAGCGGGAGGGCGCGAGCAGTACTTC. It specifies CASSLLAGGREQYF.

This clone was detected only once. The chain carries TRBV9 and TRBJ2-1; 12 nucleotides align to TRBD2. This CDR3 region has 17 residues. The trim removed 0 bases at V and 6 bases at J, leaving 7 bases unmatched. Germline CDR1 is SGDLS and CDR2 is YYNGEE. The chain's CDR3 is CASSVEASGRASNEQFF. In DNA, the CDR3 is TGTGCCAGCAGCGTAGAAGCTAGCGGGAGGGCGTCCAATGAGCAGTTCTTC.

The genes are TRBV6-1 and TRBJ1-1; the D gene is possibly TRBD1 (5 bases). V gave up 3 bases and J gave up 2 bases, with 7 bases separating them. Germline V gene data show CDR1 as MNHNS and CDR2 as SASEGT. The CDR3 has 13 residues. CDR3 loop: CASSDGTNTEAFF. Written as DNA, the CDR3 is TGTGCCAGCAGTGACGGGACTAACACTGAAGCTTTCTTT.

The chain links TRBV27 to TRBJ2-3, with 9 bases aligning to TRBD2. Germline CDR1 reads MNHEY; CDR2 reads SMNVEV (reference sequence). V was pared by 2 bases and J by 4 bases, with 7 bases of the junction left unmatched. CDR3 length equals 16 residues. This CDR3 is CASSLISGSLPDTQYF. CDR3 coding DNA: TGTGCCAGCAGTTTAATTAGCGGGAGCCTCCCAGATACGCAGTATTTT.

This chain uses TRBV6-1 with TRBJ2-1; no clear D gene. V dropped 4 bases and J dropped 6 bases, with 10 bases sitting between them. Per germline, CDR1 MNHNS and CDR2 SASEGT. The CDR3 runs to 13 residues. CDR3 nucleotide sequence: TGTGCCAGCAGTGGACCGAACATCAATGAGCAGTTCTTC. Amino acid sequence: CASSGPNINEQFF.

V usage is TRBV29-1 and J usage is TRBJ2-7, with 9 positions matching TRBD1. The V gene's germline CDR1 is SQVTM and CDR2 ANQGSEA. V shed 1 base and J 4 bases; nucleotides not matched to a gene: 2. There are 13 residues in the CDR3. CDR3 coding DNA: TGCAGCGTTGAAGGGGGACAGGGTTACGAGCAGTACTTC. Its translation: CSVEGGQGYEQYF.